This is a list of T cell receptor beta chains from one sample in a study of OX40 agonist ivuxolimab in advanced cancers. Method: immunoSEQ multiplex PCR; TCRdb's copy keeps in-frame clones and lacks some. The sample yields about 70,000 clones, approximately 89% seen once. The material was CD4+ or CD8+ T cells sorted from blood, obtained in a trial of the OX40 agonist ivuxolimab. Receptors originate from an adult with an advanced solid tumor such as melanoma, head and neck, liver or kidney cancer. Each CDR3 is given with its conserved first and last residue. The order of the fields is D gene, J gene, V gene, clone size, CDR3 protein, CDR3 DNA. D genes are given only for firm matches. For some rows the clone size is stated as once, few or many, or as a class when expanded; others skip it.

>NA|TRBJ2-1|TRBV27|NA
CASSLEGPSYNEQFF
TGTGCCAGCAGTTTAGAGGGGCCTTCCTACAATGAGCAGTTCTTC
>TRBD1|TRBJ2-5|TRBV10-3|NA
CATDRGPTETQYF
TGTGCCACAGACAGGGGACCCACAGAGACCCAGTACTTC
>NA|TRBJ2-5|TRBV2|NA
CASSDQETQYF
TGTGCCAGCAGTGATCAAGAGACCCAGTACTTC
>NA|TRBJ1-1|TRBV5-4|NA
CASSLRQTRNTEAFF
TGTGCCAGCAGCCTACGCCAAACACGGAACACTGAAGCTTTCTTT
>NA|TRBJ1-4|TRBV29-1|NA
CSVGKDRTNEKLFF
TGCAGCGTCGGGAAGGACAGAACTAATGAAAAACTGTTTTTT
>NA|TRBJ2-3|TRBV11-2|NA
CASSSNTDTQYF
TGTGCCAGCAGCTCCAATACAGATACGCAGTATTTT
>NA|TRBJ2-2|TRBV5-1|once
CASSDTGELFF
TGCGCCAGCAGCGACACCGGGGAGCTGTTTTTT
>TRBD1|TRBJ1-1|TRBV7-9|NA
CASRAGTGGTEAFF
TGTGCCAGCAGGGCAGGGACAGGGGGCACTGAAGCTTTCTTT
>TRBD2|TRBJ2-5|TRBV30|once
CAWSVLGLAKTQYF
TGTGCCTGGAGTGTACTAGGACTAGCGAAGACCCAGTACTTC
>TRBD2|TRBJ2-1|TRBV6-5|once
CASSSQRGGRNEQFF
TGTGCCAGCAGTTCCCAGCGGGGGGGAAGAAATGAGCAGTTCTTC
>NA|TRBJ1-1|TRBV7-2|NA
CASSLGQNTEAFF
TGTGCCAGCAGCCTTGGACAGAACACTGAAGCTTTCTTT
>NA|TRBJ2-7|TRBV6-8|NA
CASSTSFCFGFSYEQYF
TGTGCCAGCAGTACTTCTTTCTGTTTCGGTTTCTCCTACGAGCAGTACTTC
>TRBD1|TRBJ1-6|TRBV6-1|NA
CASSSGQGASPLHF
TGTGCCAGCAGTTCGGGACAGGGGGCTTCACCCCTCCACTTT
>NA|TRBJ1-6|TRBV5-6|NA
CASSWKAGEWHLHF
TGTGCCAGCAGCTGGAAGGCAGGGGAATGGCACCTCCACTTT
>NA|TRBJ2-2|TRBV7-9|NA
CASRARSFLNTGELFF
TGTGCCAGCAGGGCAAGGTCCTTCCTAAACACCGGGGAGCTGTTTTTT
>TRBD2|TRBJ2-1|TRBV27|NA
CASSYPLGSGGANEQFF
TGTGCCAGCAGTTACCCACTGGGCAGCGGGGGGGCCAATGAGCAGTTCTTC
>TRBD2|TRBJ2-1|TRBV11-2|NA
CASSYRAGGYNEQFF
TGTGCCAGCAGCTACAGAGCGGGGGGCTACAATGAGCAGTTCTTC
>NA|TRBJ1-1|TRBV19|NA
CASSTDRNTEAFF
TGTGCCAGTAGTACGGACAGAAACACTGAAGCTTTCTTT
>NA|TRBJ2-3|TRBV6-1|NA
CASGPVGDTQYF
TGTGCCAGCGGGCCCGTTGGGGATACGCAGTATTTT
>TRBD2|TRBJ2-7|TRBV29-1|NA
CSVARAGLAGVEQYF
TGCAGCGTTGCTCGAGCGGGACTAGCGGGGGTTGAGCAGTACTTC
>NA|TRBJ1-6|TRBV2|NA
CASRGPPNSPLHF
TGTGCCAGCAGAGGACCCCCAAATTCACCCCTCCACTTT
>TRBD2|TRBJ2-2|TRBV5-4|few
CASSRTMRTSKLAGELFF
TGTGCCAGCAGCAGAACCATGAGGACTAGTAAGCTTGCGGGGGAGCTGTTTTTT
>NA|TRBJ1-5|TRBV5-8|NA
CASSLEGATNQPQHF
TGTGCCAGCAGCTTGGAGGGCGCTACCAATCAGCCCCAGCATTTT
>TRBD1|TRBJ1-2|TRBV2|NA
CASRRQGTNYGYTF
TGTGCCAGCAGGAGACAGGGGACTAACTATGGCTACACCTTC
>NA|TRBJ2-1|TRBV11-2|few
CASRRVMGGRFNEQFF
TGTGCCAGCAGGCGGGTGATGGGGGGCCGGTTCAATGAGCAGTTCTTC
>NA|TRBJ2-1|TRBV6-5|NA
CASSYSPVNEQFF
TGTGCCAGCAGTTACAGTCCTGTCAATGAGCAGTTCTTC
>NA|TRBJ1-4|TRBV30|NA
CAWSGGANEKLFF
TGTGCCTGGAGTGGGGGTGCTAATGAAAAACTGTTTTTT
>NA|TRBJ1-6|TRBV6-6|NA
CASRPDMSSYNSPLHF
TGTGCCAGCAGACCCGACATGAGCTCCTATAATTCACCCCTCCACTTT
>NA|TRBJ2-5|TRBV7-9|NA
CASSLGGSTETQYF
TGTGCCAGCAGCTTAGGAGGCTCCACTGAGACCCAGTACTTC
>TRBD2|TRBJ2-2|TRBV11-2|NA
CASSLFSSGGLGTGELFF
TGTGCCAGCAGCTTATTTTCTAGCGGGGGCTTGGGCACCGGGGAGCTGTTTTTT
>TRBD1|TRBJ2-5|TRBV4-1|NA
CASSQSTGGGETQYF
TGCGCCAGCAGCCAGTCGACAGGGGGCGGAGAGACCCAGTACTTC
>TRBD1|TRBJ1-5|TRBV7-9|NA
CASSFTGDNQPQHF
TGTGCCAGCAGCTTTACAGGGGACAATCAGCCCCAGCATTTT
>TRBD1|TRBJ2-2|TRBV2|NA
CASSEGTGPNTGELFF
TGTGCCAGCAGTGAAGGGACAGGGCCGAACACCGGGGAGCTGTTTTTT
>TRBD2|TRBJ2-5|TRBV11-2|NA
CASSLAGGQETQYF
TGTGCCAGCAGCTTAGCGGGGGGGCAAGAGACCCAGTACTTC
>TRBD1|TRBJ2-1|TRBV6-1|NA
CASSSRTGDYNEQFF
TGTGCCAGCAGCAGCCGGACAGGGGACTACAATGAGCAGTTCTTC
>NA|TRBJ2-1|TRBV11-2|once
CASSSANEQFF
TGTGCCAGCAGCTCCGCCAATGAGCAGTTCTTC
>NA|TRBJ2-7|TRBV19|NA
CASSIASGPGYYEQYF
TGTGCCAGTAGTATCGCCTCCGGGCCCGGATACTACGAGCAGTACTTC
>NA|TRBJ2-7|TRBV6-1|once
CASSATVVSYEQYF
TGTGCCAGCAGTGCCACAGTTGTCTCCTACGAGCAGTACTTC
>NA|TRBJ1-4|TRBV19|NA
CASSIDGGTTAEKLFF
TGTGCCAGTAGTATAGATGGGGGCACAACGGCTGAAAAACTGTTTTTT
>TRBD2|TRBJ2-3|TRBV30|NA
CAWRPPGLAGVTQYF
TGTGCCTGGAGGCCCCCCGGGCTAGCGGGAGTTACGCAGTATTTT
>NA|TRBJ1-5|TRBV1|once
CTSSQDASNQPQHF
TGCACCAGCAGCCAAGATGCCAGCAATCAGCCCCAGCATTTT
>NA|TRBJ1-2|TRBV6-4|NA
CASSDDGGTERTYGYTF
TGTGCCAGCAGTGATGATGGGGGGACCGAGAGAACCTATGGCTACACCTTC
>TRBD1|TRBJ2-2|TRBV4-1|NA
CASSQTPTGTGATGELFF
TGCGCCAGCAGCCAAACCCCCACCGGGACAGGGGCGACCGGGGAGCTGTTTTTT
>TRBD1|TRBJ2-7|TRBV6-5|NA
CASRKGQPTYEQYF
TGTGCCAGCAGGAAGGGACAGCCCACCTACGAGCAGTACTTC
>TRBD1|TRBJ1-1|TRBV10-3|NA
CAIRGQGGTEAFF
TGTGCCATCAGAGGGCAGGGGGGCACTGAAGCTTTCTTT
>TRBD1|TRBJ2-1|TRBV27|NA
CASSTRGRADNEQFF
TGTGCCAGCAGTACTAGGGGGCGTGCGGACAATGAGCAGTTCTTC